These 5 T cell receptor beta chains came from one sample sequenced in a study of CD8+ T cells in alopecia areata. The authors extracted RNA and reverse transcribed it into cDNA as the sequencing template. The repertoire was sequenced with immunoSEQ multiplex PCR; TCRdb's copy has only in-frame clones and lacks some. The sample shows about 220,000 clones, more than 45% of them seen only once. As for treatment: oral pan-JAK inhibitor, 5-10 mg twice daily. The sequenced sample was CD4+ T cells sorted from blood, obtained at week 4, from a patient treated with tofacitinib. The receptors were sampled from a human donor with alopecia areata.

The chain uses TRBV15 and TRBJ1-1, with TRBD1 matching over 11 bases. The CDR3 is 15 amino acids. V lost 2 bases to trimming and J lost 7 bases; unmatched junction nucleotides: 6. Germline CDR1 is LNHNV and CDR2 is YYDKDF (reference sequence). The CDR3 nucleotides read TGTGCCACCAGCAGAAGGACAGGGGGCGACGATGAAGCTTTCTTT. Its translation: CATSRRTGGDDEAFF.

This clone has just one count. V gene TRBV30 combines with J gene TRBJ2-2; unclear D gene. The germline V gene has CDR1 GTSNPN and CDR2 SVGIG (reference sequence). CDR3 size: 14 residues. V was clipped by 2 bases and J by 8 bases, with 15 bases between them. DNA of the CDR3: TGTGCCTGGAGTATAGACGGCGTCAGGGGGGAGCTGTTTTTT. Its protein product is CAWSIDGVRGELFF.

The chain combines TRBV5-1 with TRBJ2-5; D is undetermined. CDR3 length equals 13 residues. V lost 0 bases to trimming and J lost 7 bases, with 10 bases between them. Germline V gene data show CDR1 as SGHRS and CDR2 as YFSETQ. Here the CDR3 reads CASSLEGHGTQYF. The CDR3 nucleotides read TGCGCCAGCAGCTTGGAGGGCCACGGGACCCAGTACTTC.

The J gene is TRBJ1-2, the V gene TRBV4-2; tentative D call: TRBD1 (6 bases). The V gene's germline CDR1 is LGHNA and CDR2 YNFKEQ. The ends were cut back, 0 bases at V and 4 bases at J, with 15 bases in the middle. This CDR3 is 16 amino acids long. The CDR3 DNA follows: TGTGCCAGCAGCCAAGACTCCCGGGACATCATCTATGGCTACACCTTC. Its translation is CASSQDSRDIIYGYTF.

This clone was recorded at least ten times. J is TRBJ2-5 and V is TRBV5-1; D call uncertain. CDR3 length equals 15 residues. The V gene's germline CDR1 is SGHRS and CDR2 YFSETQ. V was shortened by 1 base and J by 1 base, with 11 bases between the two germline ends. CDR3 residues: CASSLNPARQETQYF. The CDR3 nucleotides are TGCGCCAGCAGCTTGAATCCGGCCCGCCAAGAGACCCAGTACTTC.